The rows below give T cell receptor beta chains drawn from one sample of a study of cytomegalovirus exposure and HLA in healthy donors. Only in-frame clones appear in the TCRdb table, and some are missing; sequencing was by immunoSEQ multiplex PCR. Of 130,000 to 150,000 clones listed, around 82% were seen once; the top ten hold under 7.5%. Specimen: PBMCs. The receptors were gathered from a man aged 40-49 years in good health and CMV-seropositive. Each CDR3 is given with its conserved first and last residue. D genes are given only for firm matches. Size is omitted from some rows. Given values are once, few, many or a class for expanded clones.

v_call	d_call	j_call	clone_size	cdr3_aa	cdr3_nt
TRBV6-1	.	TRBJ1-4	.	CASSELGLADEKLFF	TGTGCCAGCAGTGAACTTGGACTCGCGGACGAAAAACTGTTTTTT
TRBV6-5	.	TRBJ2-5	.	CASRMGQWKETQYF	TGTGCCAGCAGAATGGGGCAATGGAAAGAGACCCAGTACTTC
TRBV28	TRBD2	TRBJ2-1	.	CASSGRTSGGSRSYNEQFF	TGTGCCAGCAGTGGGAGGACTAGCGGGGGCTCTCGGAGCTACAATGAGCAGTTCTTC
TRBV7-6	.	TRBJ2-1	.	CASSPRYQGLSGNEQFF	TGTGCCAGCAGCCCGCGCTATCAGGGTTTATCAGGCAATGAGCAGTTCTTC
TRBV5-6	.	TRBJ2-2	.	CASSFRRAKNTGELFF	TGTGCCAGCAGCTTTCGCCGAGCGAAGAACACCGGGGAGCTGTTTTTT
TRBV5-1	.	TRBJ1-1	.	CASSLDRLDTEAFF	TGCGCCAGCAGCTTGGACAGATTAGACACTGAAGCTTTCTTT
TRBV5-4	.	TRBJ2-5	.	CASRRLGAETQYF	TGTGCCAGCCGTCGGTTGGGGGCCGAGACCCAGTACTTC
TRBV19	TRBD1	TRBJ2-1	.	CASSPYSGTAVYNEQFF	TGTGCCAGTAGTCCATACTCCGGGACAGCGGTATACAATGAGCAGTTCTTC
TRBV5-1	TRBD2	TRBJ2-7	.	CASSVTGGYEQYF	TGCGCCAGCAGCGTTACGGGGGGCTACGAGCAGTACTTC
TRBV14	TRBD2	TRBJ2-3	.	CASSLIAGGSTDTQYF	TGTGCCAGCAGCTTAATAGCGGGAGGTTCGACAGATACGCAGTATTTT
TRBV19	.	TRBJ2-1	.	CASSSDRSSYNEQFF	TGTGCCAGTAGCTCCGACAGGAGCTCCTACAATGAGCAGTTCTTC
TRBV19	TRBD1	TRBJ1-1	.	CASGTGDTEAFF	TGTGCCAGTGGGACAGGGGACACTGAAGCTTTCTTT
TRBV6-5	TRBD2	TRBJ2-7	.	CASSYSNVAGVYEQYF	TGTGCCAGCAGTTACTCGAATGTAGCGGGAGTCTACGAGCAGTACTTC
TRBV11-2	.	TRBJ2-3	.	CASSARWADTQYF	TGTGCCAGCAGCGCCAGGTGGGCCGATACGCAGTATTTT
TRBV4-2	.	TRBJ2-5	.	CASSQVWQGSAETQYF	TGTGCCAGCAGCCAAGTGTGGCAGGGGTCCGCGGAGACCCAGTACTTC
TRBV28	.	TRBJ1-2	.	CASSYRPGGYTF	TGTGCCAGCAGTTACAGACCAGGGGGCTACACCTTC
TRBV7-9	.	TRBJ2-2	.	CASNSDRELFF	TGTGCCAGCAATTCGGACAGGGAGCTGTTTTTT
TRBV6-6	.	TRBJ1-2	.	CASSPREANYGYTF	TGTGCCAGCAGTCCCAGGGAAGCTAACTATGGCTACACCTTC
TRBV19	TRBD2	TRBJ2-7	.	CASSIDPSGSSYEQYF	TGTGCCAGTAGTATAGATCCTAGCGGGAGCTCCTACGAGCAGTACTTC
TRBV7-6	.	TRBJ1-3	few	CASSLAPPGAGDTIYF	TGTGCCAGCAGCTTAGCCCCCCCAGGGGCAGGGGACACCATATATTTT
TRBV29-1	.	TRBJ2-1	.	CSVGGFSSSYNEQFF	TGCAGCGTTGGCGGCTTTTCCTCCTCCTACAATGAGCAGTTCTTC
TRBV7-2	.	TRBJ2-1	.	CASSLESGRAGYNEQFF	TGTGCCAGCAGCTTAGAATCGGGCAGGGCAGGCTACAATGAGCAGTTCTTC
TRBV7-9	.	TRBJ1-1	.	CASSSLGHMNTEAFF	TGTGCCAGCAGCTCCCTCGGACATATGAACACTGAAGCTTTCTTT
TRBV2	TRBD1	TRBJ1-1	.	CASSTGVNTEAFF	TGTGCCAGCAGTACAGGGGTGAACACTGAAGCTTTCTTT
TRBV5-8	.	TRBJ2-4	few	CASGQTDLAKNIQYF	TGTGCCAGCGGACAGACAGATCTAGCCAAAAACATTCAGTACTTC
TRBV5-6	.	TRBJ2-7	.	CASSFGTPSAASYEQYF	TGTGCCAGCAGCTTTGGAACCCCATCAGCGGCATCCTACGAGCAGTACTTC
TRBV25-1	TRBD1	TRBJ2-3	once	CASSTGQGSTDTQYF	TGTGCCAGCAGTACGGGACAGGGTAGCACAGATACGCAGTATTTT
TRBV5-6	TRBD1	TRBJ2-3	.	CASTPLQGQGVMDTQYF	TGTGCCAGCACCCCCTTGCAAGGACAGGGGGTGATGGATACGCAGTATTTT
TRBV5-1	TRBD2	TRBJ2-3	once	CASSLGTSGSSTDTQYF	TGCGCCAGCAGCTTAGGGACTAGCGGGAGTAGCACAGATACGCAGTATTTT
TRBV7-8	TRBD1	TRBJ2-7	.	CASSLGTGTGANPGYEQYF	TGTGCCAGCAGCTTAGGTACCGGGACAGGGGCTAACCCGGGGTACGAGCAGTACTTC
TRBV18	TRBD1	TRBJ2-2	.	CASSQQGAANTGELFF	TGTGCCAGCTCCCAACAGGGGGCGGCGAACACCGGGGAGCTGTTTTTT
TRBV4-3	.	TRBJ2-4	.	CASSQAVDTSGNIQYF	TGCGCCAGCAGCCAAGCGGTAGATACCTCCGGAAACATTCAGTACTTC
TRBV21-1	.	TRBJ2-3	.	CASSKAIAGHTDTQYF	TGTGCCAGCAGCAAAGCGATAGCGGGACACACAGATACGCAGTATTTT
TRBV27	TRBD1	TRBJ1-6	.	CASSLIGQGNYNSPLHF	TGTGCCAGCAGTCTCATAGGACAGGGAAACTATAATTCACCCCTCCACTTT
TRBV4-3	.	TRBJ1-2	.	CASSPEAGPDGYTF	TGCGCCAGCAGCCCCGAGGCGGGGCCTGATGGCTACACCTTC